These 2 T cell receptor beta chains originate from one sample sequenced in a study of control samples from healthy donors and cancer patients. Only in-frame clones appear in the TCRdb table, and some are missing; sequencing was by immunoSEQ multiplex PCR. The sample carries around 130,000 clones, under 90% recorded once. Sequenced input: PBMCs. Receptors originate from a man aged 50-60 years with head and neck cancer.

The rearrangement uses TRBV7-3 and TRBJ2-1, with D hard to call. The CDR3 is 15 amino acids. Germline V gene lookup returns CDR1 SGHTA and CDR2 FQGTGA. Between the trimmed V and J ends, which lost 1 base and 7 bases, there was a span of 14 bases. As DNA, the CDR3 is TGTGCCAGCAGCTTAATCTTGACCCCACCTAATGAGCAGTTCTTC. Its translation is CASSLILTPPNEQFF.

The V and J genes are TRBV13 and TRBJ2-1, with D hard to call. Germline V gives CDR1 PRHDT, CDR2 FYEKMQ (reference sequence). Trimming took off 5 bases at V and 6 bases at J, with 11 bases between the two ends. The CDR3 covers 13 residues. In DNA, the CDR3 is TGTGCCAGCAGCCCATCCGGGCGCAATGAGCAGTTCTTC. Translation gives CASSPSGRNEQFF.